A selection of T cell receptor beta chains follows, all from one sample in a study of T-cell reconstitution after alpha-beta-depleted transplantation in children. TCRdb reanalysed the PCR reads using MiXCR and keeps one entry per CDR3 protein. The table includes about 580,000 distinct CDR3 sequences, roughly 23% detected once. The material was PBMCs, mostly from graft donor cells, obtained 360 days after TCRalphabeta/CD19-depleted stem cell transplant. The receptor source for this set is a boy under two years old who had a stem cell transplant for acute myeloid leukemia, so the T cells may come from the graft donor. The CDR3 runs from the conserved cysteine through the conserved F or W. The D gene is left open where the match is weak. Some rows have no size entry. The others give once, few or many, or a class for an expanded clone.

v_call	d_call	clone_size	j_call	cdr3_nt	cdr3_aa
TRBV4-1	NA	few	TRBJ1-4	TGCGCCAGCAGCCAAGAGGCAGTAAATGAAAAACTGTTTTTT	CASSQEAVNEKLFF
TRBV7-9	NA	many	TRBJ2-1	TGTGCCAGCAACCAAAAAGTCTACAATGAGCAGTTCTTC	CASNQKVYNEQFF
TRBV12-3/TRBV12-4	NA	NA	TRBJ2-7	TGTGCCAGCACCCGGGGCGGCGAGCAGTACTTC	CASTRGGEQYF
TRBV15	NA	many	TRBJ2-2	TGTGCCACCAGCAGAGATGTCACATCGAACACCGGGGAGCTGTTTTTT	CATSRDVTSNTGELFF
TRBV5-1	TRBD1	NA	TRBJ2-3	TGCGCCAGCAGCCACGGGGGACAGGGCGTTTTAGATACGCAGTATTTT	CASSHGGQGVLDTQYF
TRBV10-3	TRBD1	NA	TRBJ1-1	TGTGCCATCAGTGAGGACAGGGCCACTGAAGCTTTCTTT	CAISEDRATEAFF
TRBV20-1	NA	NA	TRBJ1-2	TGCAGTGCCGGGACGCGAGCTAACTATGGCTACACCTTC	CSAGTRANYGYTF
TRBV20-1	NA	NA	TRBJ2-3	TGCAGTGCTAGGGGTTCTGGGGGAGCAGCGGATACGCAGTATTTT	CSARGSGGAADTQYF
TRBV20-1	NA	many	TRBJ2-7	TGCAGTGTCACCAACGCAGGGGACGAGCAGTACTTC	CSVTNAGDEQYF
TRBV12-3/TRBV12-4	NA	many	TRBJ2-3	TGTGCCAGCAGTTCCTACCTCGGCCCGGATACGCAGTATTTT	CASSSYLGPDTQYF
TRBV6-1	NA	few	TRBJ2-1	TGTGCCAGCAGTCCCCGGGTGGTAGCAGGGGTGGGCTCCTACAATGAGCAGTTCTTC	CASSPRVVAGVGSYNEQFF
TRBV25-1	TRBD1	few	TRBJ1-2	TGTGCCAGCGGGGGACAGGGTACACTTAACTATGGCTACACCTTC	CASGGQGTLNYGYTF
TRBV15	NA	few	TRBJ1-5	TGTGCCACCAGCACCCCGAAGGGAGTAAATCAGCCCCAGCATTTT	CATSTPKGVNQPQHF
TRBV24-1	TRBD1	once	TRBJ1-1	TGTGCCACCAGTGATTTCAGGACAGGGGAAGCTTTCTTT	CATSDFRTGEAFF
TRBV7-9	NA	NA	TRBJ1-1	TGTGCCAGCAGCTTTGGGGCGCGGAGAGCTTTCTTT	CASSFGARRAFF
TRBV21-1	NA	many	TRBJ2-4	TGTGCCAGCAGCATCCCGCTTTACGGTCCAAACATTCAGTACTTC	CASSIPLYGPNIQYF
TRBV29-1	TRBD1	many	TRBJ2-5	TGCAGCGTTAACAGGGGGCGAGAAGAGACCCAGTACTTC	CSVNRGREETQYF
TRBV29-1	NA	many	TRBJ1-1	TGCAGCGTGACGCGACATGGAGTCGAGAACACTGAAGCTTTCTTT	CSVTRHGVENTEAFF
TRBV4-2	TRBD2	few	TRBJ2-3	TGTGCCAGCAGCCCACGCACTACTAGCGGGGGGAGCACAGATACGCAGTATTTT	CASSPRTTSGGSTDTQYF
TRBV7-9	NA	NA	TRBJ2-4	TGTGCCAGCAGCGGTCGGATTAAAAACATTCAGTACTTC	CASSGRIKNIQYF
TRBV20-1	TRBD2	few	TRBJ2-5	TGCAGTGCTAGAAGTCTCGGTGGTAGCGGGGGGGCCGCGGTAGAGACCCAGTACTTC	CSARSLGGSGGAAVETQYF
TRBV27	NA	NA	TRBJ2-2	TGTGCCAGCAGTTCCCTGGGACAGAACACCGGGGAGCTGTTTTTT	CASSSLGQNTGELFF
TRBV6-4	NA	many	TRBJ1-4	TGTGCCAGCTTGGAGGGGACCCGATCCGAAAAACTGTTTTTT	CASLEGTRSEKLFF
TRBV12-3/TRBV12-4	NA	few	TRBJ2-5	TGTGCCAGCAGTTTAAGGCACTTCCCCTTTAAAGAGACCCAGTACTTC	CASSLRHFPFKETQYF
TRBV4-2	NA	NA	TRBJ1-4	TGTGCCAGCAGCCAAGATTCGGCAGCTGAAAAACTGTTTTTT	CASSQDSAAEKLFF
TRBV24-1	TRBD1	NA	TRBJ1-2	TGTGCCACCAGTGGAGGGATAACCGGGACAGGACACTATGGCTACACCTTC	CATSGGITGTGHYGYTF
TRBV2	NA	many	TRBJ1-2	TGTGCCAGCAGTGAAGCGCCCCGACCGAGCTACACCTTC	CASSEAPRPSYTF
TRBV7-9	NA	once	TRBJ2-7	TGTGCCAGCAGCCACCCGGGCAGGTCCTACGAGCAGTACTTC	CASSHPGRSYEQYF
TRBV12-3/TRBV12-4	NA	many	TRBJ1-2	TGTGCCAGCAGGAGCTCGGGACTGGGGCATGGCTACACCTTC	CASRSSGLGHGYTF
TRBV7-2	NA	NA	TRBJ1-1	TGTGCCAGCAGCTTAGGAGGGGTAGGAACGTACACTGAAGCTTTCTTT	CASSLGGVGTYTEAFF
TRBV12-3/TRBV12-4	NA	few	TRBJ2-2	TGTGCCAGCAGTTCGGGGTGGCAGGCAACCGGGGAGCTGTTTTTT	CASSSGWQATGELFF